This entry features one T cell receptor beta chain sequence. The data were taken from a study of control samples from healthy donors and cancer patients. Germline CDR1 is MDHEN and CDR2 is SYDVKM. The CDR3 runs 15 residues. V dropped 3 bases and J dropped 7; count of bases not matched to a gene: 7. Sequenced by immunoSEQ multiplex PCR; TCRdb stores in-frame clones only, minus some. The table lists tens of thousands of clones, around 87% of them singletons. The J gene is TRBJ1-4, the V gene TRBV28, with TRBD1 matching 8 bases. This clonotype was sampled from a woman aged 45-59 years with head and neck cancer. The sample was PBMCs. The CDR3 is CASSFRQGWVEKLFF. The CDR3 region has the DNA TGTGCCAGCAGTTTCCGACAGGGGTGGGTTGAAAAACTGTTTTTT.